Following are 16 T cell receptor beta chains from one sample sequenced in a study of blood T cell repertoires in COVID-19. The protocol was immunoSEQ multiplex PCR, while the TCRdb copy is restricted to in-frame clones and leaves out a portion. Of fewer than 50,000 clones listed, roughly 74% are singletons. Material for sequencing was peripheral blood. The receptors stem from a man aged 65 to 79 with COVID-19, enrolled during active disease.

The V gene is TRBV6-5, the J gene TRBJ1-2, with D maybe TRBD1 (6 bases). The V and J ends lost 2 bases and 5 bases respectively, with 9 bases between them. Germline CDR1 and CDR2: MNHEY and SVGAGI. The CDR3 contains 13 residues. The chain's CDR3 is CASSYNRAYGYTF. CDR3 coding DNA: TGTGCCAGCAGTTACAACAGGGCATATGGCTACACCTTC.

The chain is built from TRBV7-2 and TRBJ2-6; D unclear. Germline V gives CDR1 SGHTA, CDR2 FQGNSA. Trimming stripped 2 bases from V and 0 bases from J, with 8 bases between. The CDR3 has 16 residues. For the CDR3, the DNA is TGTGCCAGCAGCTTAAGAGCTCTCTCTGGGGCCAACGTCCTGACTTTC. Encoded protein: CASSLRALSGANVLTF.

The gene calls are TRBV7-9 and TRBJ1-5; D not resolved. The CDR3 covers 14 residues. Trimming left V 3 bases short and J 2 bases short, with 8 bases between. Per germline, CDR1 SEHNR and CDR2 FQNEAQ (reference sequence). CDR3 in DNA: TGTGCCAGCAGCTTGACTTACGGCAATCAGCCCCAGCATTTT. Translating it yields CASSLTYGNQPQHF.

This chain connects TRBV5-1 to TRBJ1-1; the D is unclear. Trimming left V 0 bases short and J 0 bases short, with 9 bases between. From germline, CDR1 is SGHRS and CDR2 YFSETQ. This CDR3 has 15 residues. DNA of the CDR3: TGCGCCAGCAGCTTGGTCGGGGTGATGAACACTGAAGCTTTCTTT. Translated: CASSLVGVMNTEAFF.

The chain carries TRBV30 and TRBJ1-2, with TRBD1 identical over 8 bases. CDR3 length: 15 amino acids. The J segment lost 3 bases and the V segment lost 4 bases, leaving 10 bases of the junction unmatched. Germline values: CDR1 GTSNPN, CDR2 SVGIG (reference sequence). The CDR3 DNA reads TGTGCCTGGAATCCCGGACAGGGAGGGTACTATGGCTACACCTTC. It specifies CAWNPGQGGYYGYTF.

The rearrangement uses TRBV3-1 (or the pseudogene TRBV3-2) and TRBJ2-2; D remains unclear. CDR3 length: 14 residues. V lost 0 bases and J 4 bases, leaving 6 bases between the germline ends. From germline, CDR1 is LGHDT and CDR2 YNNKEL (reference sequence). The CDR3 DNA sequence: TGTGCCAGCAGCCAAGATCCCCTCACCGGGGAGCTGTTTTTT. Protein product: CASSQDPLTGELFF.

The chain is built from TRBV27 and TRBJ2-1, with D perhaps TRBD2 (6 bases). This CDR3 has 15 residues. Trimming took 0 bases from V and 5 from J, leaving 11 bases between them. Germline V lookup: CDR1 MNHEY, CDR2 SMNVEV (reference sequence). The DNA of the CDR3 is TGTGCCAGCAGTTTATCTGCGGGGTGGCACAATGAGCAGTTCTTC. It codes for CASSLSAGWHNEQFF.

In this sample, this clone turned up a few times. This chain links TRBV4-1 with TRBJ2-7; TRBD2 matches at 9 bases. The junction had 9 bases not matched to a gene; V was cut back by 4 bases and J by 2 bases. Germline V gene lookup returns CDR1 MGHRA and CDR2 YSYEKL. The CDR3 extends over 16 amino acids. The DNA for the CDR3 is TGCGCCAGCAGCCCTTATGTTAGCGGGAGCCCCTACGAGCAGTACTTC. Amino acid sequence: CASSPYVSGSPYEQYF.

V usage is TRBV18 and J usage is TRBJ2-7; possibly TRBD1 for D (5 bases). CDR3 length: 14 amino acids. Germline V gene lookup returns CDR1 KGHSH and CDR2 LQKENI. Trimming removed 4 bases from V and 2 bases from J, with 12 bases in between. CDR3 protein: CASSQGAMTYEQYF. The CDR3 DNA reads as TGTGCCAGCTCACAAGGGGCCATGACCTACGAGCAGTACTTC. Combining the CDR3 with reference TRBV18 and TRBJ2-7 gives the whole variable domain NAGVMQNPRHLVRRRGQEARLRCSPMKGHSHVYWYRQLPEEGLKFMVYLQKENIIDESGMPKERFSAEFPKEGPSILRIQQVVRGDSAAYFCASSQGAMTYEQYFGPGTRLTVT.

This chain uses TRBV4-1 with TRBJ1-6; tentatively, D is TRBD1 (5 bases). V lost 5 bases and J lost 10, with 18 bases in between. The CDR3 totals 15 residues. Germline lookup yields CDR1 MGHRA and CDR2 YSYEKL. This CDR3 is CASSGRDGGESPLHF. CDR3 nucleotides: TGCGCCAGCAGCGGCCGGGACGGGGGGGAATCACCCCTCCACTTT.

The chain has TRBV7-9 and TRBJ1-5; D uncertain. CDR1 SEHNR and CDR2 FQNEAQ come from the germline V gene (reference sequence). V lost 10 bases and J 2 bases, leaving 12 bases between the germline ends. The CDR3 sequence is 13 residues long. The CDR3 coding sequence is TGTGCCACCCAAGTGGGCGGCAATCAGCCCCAGCATTTT. Amino acids: CATQVGGNQPQHF.

This chain joins TRBV7-9 and TRBJ1-3, with 10 bases identical to TRBD1. There are 16 residues in the CDR3. From germline, CDR1 is SEHNR and CDR2 FQNEAQ (reference sequence). The trim removed 5 bases at V and 5 bases at J, leaving 9 bases unmatched. DNA of the CDR3: TGTGCCAGCAGCCTAGAGACAGGGGGCTATAGAAACACCATATATTTT. This codes for CASSLETGGYRNTIYF. The full variable domain, in which reference TRBV7-9 and TRBJ1-3 provide the parts outside the CDR3, is DTGVSQNPRHKITKRGQNVTFRCDPISEHNRLYWYRQTLGQGPEFLTYFQNEAQLEKSRLLSDRFSAERPKGSFSTLEIQRTEQGDSAMYLCASSLETGGYRNTIYFGEGSWLTVV.

This clone was observed a handful of times. The V gene is TRBV15, the J gene TRBJ2-1; D not resolved. Germline V gene sequence: CDR1 LNHNV, CDR2 YYDKDF (reference sequence). Trimming left V 1 base short and J 7 bases short, with 8 bases between. The CDR3 runs to 13 residues. The CDR3 nucleotides read TGTGCCACCAGCAGAGGGCAGAATAATGAGCAGTTCTTC. The encoded protein is CATSRGQNNEQFF. The full variable domain, completed using reference TRBV15 and TRBJ2-1, is DAMVIQNPRYQVTQFGKPVTLSCSQTLNHNVMYWYQQKSSQAPKLLFHYYDKDFNNEADTPDNFQSRRPNTSFCFLDIRSPGLGDTAMYLCATSRGQNNEQFFGPGTRLTVL.

This sequence joins TRBV5-1 and TRBJ1-2; 7 nucleotides match TRBD1. The CDR3 contains 14 residues. Germline lookup yields CDR1 SGHRS and CDR2 YFSETQ. After removal of 3 bases from V and 8 bases from J, the junction contained 10 bases not matched to a gene. The CDR3, as DNA: TGCGCCAGCAGCTGGACCCGACAGGGCGGCGGCTACACCTTC. This sequence encodes CASSWTRQGGGYTF.

V is TRBV7-9 and J is TRBJ1-5, with a tentative D call TRBD1 (6 bases). Per the germline V gene, CDR1 is SEHNR and CDR2 is FQNEAQ (reference sequence). The length of the CDR3 is 14 residues. V was trimmed by 1 base and J by 11 bases, leaving 15 bases between them. The CDR3 coding sequence is TGTGCCAGCAGCTTAGGAACAGGGCGCATGACCCAGCATTTT. Amino acid sequence: CASSLGTGRMTQHF.

This rearrangement joins TRBV18 to TRBJ2-1; TRBD1 matches at 11 bases. V dropped 2 bases and J dropped 7; count of bases not matched to a gene: 4. The CDR3 has 15 amino acids. CDR1 is KGHSH and CDR2 is LQKENI in the germline V gene. CDR3 protein: CASSPGTGGWNEQFF. CDR3 nucleotide sequence: TGTGCCAGCTCACCAGGGACAGGGGGTTGGAATGAGCAGTTCTTC.